Here is one T cell receptor (beta chain) with its context. This entry is derived from a study of blood T cell repertoires in COVID-19. Across the study: Sites in the United States, Italy and Spain provided acute and convalescent COVID-19 samples. Sample material is recorded as cDNA or gDNA derived from T cells, B-cell-depleted T cells, or PBMCs.

As originally analysed: It was from reference gene primer amplification that nucleated cell counts were estimated. Data came from immunoSEQ multiplex PCR; TCRdb stores just in-frame clones and leaves some out. V, J and clone size are those of that table, while D and trimming were read from the DNA. The sample yields some 670,000 clones, about 90% seen once. Germline V lookup: CDR1 SGHTA, CDR2 FQGTGA. CDR3 size: 15 residues. With 3 bases clipped from V and 6 bases from J, the junction kept 9 bases outside the gene matches. The chain joins TRBV7-3 to TRBJ1-1; TRBD1 matches at 8 bases. The sequencing input was peripheral blood. The clonotype was recovered from a woman aged 18-35 years with acute or convalescent COVID-19. For the CDR3, the DNA is TGTGCCAGCAGCTTGCACCCAGGGGGCCGGTCTGAAGCTTTCTTT. As protein: CASSLHPGGRSEAFF. Full variable domain (rest looked up from reference TRBV7-3 and TRBJ1-1): GAGVSQTPSNKVTEKGKYVELRCDPISGHTALYWYRQSLGQGPEFLIYFQGTGAADDSGLPNDRFFAVRPEGSVSTLKIQRTERGDSAVYLCASSLHPGGRSEAFFGQGTRLTVV.